The T cell receptor beta chain described here comes from a study of Graves' ophthalmopathy and Graves' hyperthyroidism. Each hyperthyroidism patient was newly diagnosed, with under 2 months' duration, and aged 18 to 65. Whole-study findings and limits: Sensitivity of around 86% and specificity of about 81% were achieved when a 13-signature model separated ophthalmopathy from stable hyperthyroidism. Detected in blood as well were most expanded thyroid clonotypes with frequency above 0.001.

Amplification from RNA transcripts yielded the TCR beta CDR3 regions. RT-PCR was first run with HTBI primers, then multiplex PCR in a second round. MiXCR was run by TCRdb on the multiplex PCR reads, yielding one entry per CDR3 protein. Of about 16,000 distinct CDR3 sequences listed, about 46% were seen once; the top ten hold about 25%. Per the germline V gene, CDR1 is MGHDK and CDR2 is SYGVNS. The CDR3 spans 14 residues. V lost 9 bases and J 3 bases, leaving 18 bases between the germline ends. By sample share, this clonotype is medium-sized (0.01 to 0.1%). Its matching antigen is unknown. The source of this sequence is a woman between 40 and 50 years old with stable Graves' hyperthyroidism. The gene calls are TRBV25-1 and TRBJ2-7; unclear D gene. The material sequenced was peripheral blood. CDR3 bases: TGTGCCAGTCAGAGGTCGTCGCCGGGCTACGAGCAGTACTTC. This gives the protein CASQRSSPGYEQYF.